Here is one T cell receptor (beta chain) with its context. This specimen belongs to a study of blood T cell repertoires in COVID-19. Across the whole study: Samples representing acute and convalescent COVID-19 were sourced from the United States, Italy and Spain. The cDNA or gDNA used as material had been derived from T cells, B-cell-depleted T cells, or PBMCs.

Per the original data handling: The assay estimated nucleated cells by amplifying reference gene primers. Here immunoSEQ multiplex PCR was the method, and the copy in TCRdb shows in-frame clones only, minus some. V, J and clone size are those of that table, while D and trimming were read from the DNA. The data show about 170,000 clones, around 80% seen once. Sequenced sample: peripheral blood. This clonotype originated in an older woman who had recovered from COVID-19.

CDR3 amino acids: CASSEAPRRLHNSPLHF. CDR3 sequence (DNA): TGTGCCAGCAGTGAAGCGCCTCGGCGGCTACATAATTCACCCCTCCACTTT. This chain links TRBV6-1 with TRBJ1-6; D is undetermined. CDR1 and CDR2 from the germline V gene are MNHNS and SASEGT. Deletions cut 0 bases from V and 5 bases from J, with 14 bases between. This CDR3 contains 17 residues.